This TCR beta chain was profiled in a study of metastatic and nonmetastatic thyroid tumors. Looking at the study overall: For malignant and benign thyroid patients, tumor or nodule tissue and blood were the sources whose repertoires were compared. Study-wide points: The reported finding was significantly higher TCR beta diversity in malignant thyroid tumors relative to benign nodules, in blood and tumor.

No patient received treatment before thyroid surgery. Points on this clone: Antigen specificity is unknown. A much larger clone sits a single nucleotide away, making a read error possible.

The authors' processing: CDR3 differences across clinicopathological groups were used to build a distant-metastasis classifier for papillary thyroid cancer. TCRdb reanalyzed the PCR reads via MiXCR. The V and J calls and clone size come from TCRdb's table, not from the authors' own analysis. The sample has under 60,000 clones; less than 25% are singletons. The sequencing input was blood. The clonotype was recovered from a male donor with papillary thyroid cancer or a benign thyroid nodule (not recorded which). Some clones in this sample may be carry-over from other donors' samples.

CDR3 amino acids: CSSFVLDTQYF. CDR3 DNA sequence: TGCAGCAGTTTCGTTTTAGATACGCAGTATTTT. The V gene is TRBV29-1, the J gene TRBJ2-3; D unclear. Germline CDR1 is SQVTM and CDR2 is ANQGSEA. This CDR3 has 11 residues. V lost 8 bases, J lost 5 bases, and 11 bases lay in between.